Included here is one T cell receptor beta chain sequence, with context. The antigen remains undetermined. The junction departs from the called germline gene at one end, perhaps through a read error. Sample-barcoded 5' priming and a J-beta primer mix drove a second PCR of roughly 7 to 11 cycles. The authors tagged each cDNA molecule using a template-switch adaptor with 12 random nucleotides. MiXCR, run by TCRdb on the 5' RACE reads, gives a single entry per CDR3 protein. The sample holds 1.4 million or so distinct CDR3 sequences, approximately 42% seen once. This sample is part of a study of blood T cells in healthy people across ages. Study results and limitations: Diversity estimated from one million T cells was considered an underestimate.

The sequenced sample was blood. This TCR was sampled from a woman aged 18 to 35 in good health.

CDR3 in amino acids: CASSFSRGSTATQYF. DNA of the CDR3: TGTGCCAGCAGTTTCTCAAGAGGCAGCACAGCTACGCAGTATTTT. V usage is TRBV6-2 or TRBV6-3 and J usage is TRBJ2-3, with no clear D. The CDR3 has 15 residues. CDR1 MNHEY and CDR2 SVGEGT come from the germline V gene.